Below are 28 T cell receptor beta chains sequenced from a single sample in a study of blood T cell repertoires in COVID-19. TCRdb's table, derived via immunoSEQ multiplex PCR, lists solely in-frame clones and lacks some. The sample includes around 280,000 clones, approximately 83% of them seen just once. Sequencing input: peripheral blood. These receptor sequences come from a woman aged 30 to 39 who had recovered from COVID-19.

The rearrangement uses TRBV9 and TRBJ2-5, with a tentative D call TRBD2 (5 bases). The CDR3 consists of 13 residues. Germline CDR1 SGDLS, CDR2 YYNGEE. With 4 bases removed from V and 5 bases from J, the gap between germline ends came to 12 bases. CDR3 bases: TGTGCCAGCAGCCCTGGTAGCGTGGAGACCCAGTACTTC. The encoded protein is CASSPGSVETQYF.

The V and J genes are TRBV28 and TRBJ2-3; 9 nucleotides match TRBD2. Germline CDR1 is MDHEN and CDR2 is SYDVKM. With 6 bases clipped from V and 6 bases from J, the junction kept 7 bases outside the gene matches. The CDR3 is 14 residues long. The chain's CDR3 is CASSPAGGPDTQYF. Here the CDR3 DNA reads TGTGCCAGCAGCCCCGCGGGAGGGCCCGATACGCAGTATTTT.

This clone has just one count. V and J are TRBV30 and TRBJ2-3, with D uncertain. The CDR3 is 12 residues long. Trimming cost V 3 bases and J 6 bases, with 10 bases left between them. CDR1 is GTSNPN and CDR2 is SVGIG in the germline V gene (reference sequence). CDR3 loop: CAWRSVSDTQYF. DNA for the CDR3: TGTGCCTGGAGATCGGTTTCCGATACGCAGTATTTT.

This chain uses TRBV12-2 with TRBJ1-3; the table's D call, TRBD1, was not checked against the DNA. TRBV12-2 has pseudogene status. CDR3 size: 18 residues. Here the CDR3 reads CASRPLQGLPTSGNTIYF. In nucleotides, the CDR3 is TGTGCAAGTCGGCCACTTCAGGGGCTTCCAACCTCTGGAAACACCATATATTTT.

The V gene is TRBV2, the J gene TRBJ1-5, with D possibly being TRBD1 (5 bases). Germline V gene lookup returns CDR1 SNHLY and CDR2 FYNNEI. V lost 3 bases and J 7 bases, leaving 13 bases between the germline ends. The CDR3 loop spans 14 amino acids. CDR3 amino acids: CASSDLDISQPQHF. Here the CDR3 DNA reads TGTGCCAGCAGTGACCTGGACATCTCCCAGCCCCAGCATTTT.

This clone was counted at least ten times. The rearrangement joins TRBV4-1 to TRBJ1-5; tentatively, D is TRBD1 (5 bases). The germline V and J ends were trimmed by 2 bases and 7 bases, with 18 bases remaining between them. CDR1 MGHRA and CDR2 YSYEKL come from the germline V gene. CDR3 length: 16 residues. The DNA of the CDR3 is TGCGCCAGCAGCCAAAATTCCCAGGGCTACGGACAGCCCCAGCATTTT. It codes for CASSQNSQGYGQPQHF.

J is TRBJ2-5 and V is TRBV9, with D perhaps TRBD2 (6 bases). Germline-derived CDR1 and CDR2 are SGDLS and YYNGEE. The germline V and J ends were trimmed by 0 bases and 4 bases, with 10 bases remaining between them. This CDR3 contains 14 residues. The CDR3: CASSVDPAGETQYF. The CDR3 nucleotides are TGTGCCAGCAGCGTAGACCCAGCGGGAGAGACCCAGTACTTC. Based on the CDR3 plus reference TRBV9 and TRBJ2-5, the full variable domain is DSGVTQTPKHLITATGQRVTLRCSPRSGDLSVYWYQQSLDQGLQFLIQYYNGEERAKGNILERFSAQQFPDLHSELNLSSLELGDSALYFCASSVDPAGETQYFGPGTRLLVL.

J is TRBJ1-1 and V is TRBV21-1; the table's D call, TRBD1, was not checked against the DNA. TRBV21-1 is classified as a pseudogene. The CDR3 extends over 14 amino acids. The CDR3 DNA is TGTGCCAGCAGTCAGGGGACAGTGCCGCTTGAAGCTTTCTTT. Protein sequence: CASSQGTVPLEAFF.

This clone came up once. This CDR3 reads CASSAGLAGRDEQYF. The CDR3 nucleotides read TGTGCCAGCAGCGCCGGACTAGCGGGGCGGGACGAGCAGTACTTC. The chain joins TRBV11-2 to TRBJ2-7; the match to TRBD2 covers 12 bases. The CDR3 loop spans 15 amino acids. Germline CDR1 is SGHAT and CDR2 is FQNNGV. Trimming cost V 5 bases and J 5 bases; bases outside gene matches: 7.

CDR3 protein: CASSKDVGGGRGGNTIYF. CDR3 in DNA: TGTGCCAGCAGCAAAGACGTCGGCGGGGGCAGAGGTGGAAACACCATATATTTT. This rearrangement joins TRBV21-1 to TRBJ1-3. TRBV21-1 is assigned pseudogene status. The length of the CDR3 is 18 residues.

The chain joins TRBV7-2 to TRBJ2-1; a possible D gene is TRBD2 (5 bases). V lost 5 bases and J lost 3, with 17 bases in between. The CDR3 has 16 amino acids. Germline CDR1 and CDR2: SGHTA and FQGNSA. This chain's CDR3 is CASSALREPVYNEQFF. Written as DNA, the CDR3 is TGTGCCAGCAGCGCTCTAAGGGAGCCGGTCTACAATGAGCAGTTCTTC. Full variable domain (rest looked up from reference TRBV7-2 and TRBJ2-1): GAGVSQSPSNKVTEKGKDVELRCDPISGHTALYWYRQSLGQGLEFLIYFQGNSAPDKSGLPSDRFSAERTGGSVSTLTIQRTQQEDSAVYLCASSALREPVYNEQFFGPGTRLTVL.

The rearrangement uses TRBV4-2 and TRBJ1-1, with TRBD1 as a possible D gene (5 bases). Trimming took 5 bases from V and 0 from J, leaving 16 bases between them. The germline gives CDR1 LGHNA, CDR2 YNFKEQ. The length of the CDR3 is 16 residues. This chain's CDR3 is CASSTKGGDLNTEAFF. The CDR3 nucleotides read TGTGCCAGCAGCACGAAGGGAGGGGACCTGAACACTGAAGCTTTCTTT.

The rearrangement uses TRBV18 and TRBJ1-3; D gene ambiguous. The CDR3 runs to 14 residues. Germline CDR1 KGHSH, CDR2 LQKENI. The germline V and J ends were trimmed by 2 bases and 5 bases, with 10 bases remaining between them. CDR3: CASSPAATRNTIYF. As DNA, the CDR3 is TGTGCCAGCTCACCAGCGGCCACACGAAACACCATATATTTT.

The gene calls are TRBV4-1 and TRBJ2-1; 9 nucleotides agree with TRBD2. The CDR3 is made up of 16 amino acids. V lost 4 bases and J lost 9; bases outside the gene matches: 13. Germline V gene sequence: CDR1 MGHRA, CDR2 YSYEKL. Written as DNA, the CDR3 is TGCGCCAGCAGCCTCCCTATGGGACTAGCATGGGGTGAGCAGTTCTTC. It is translated as CASSLPMGLAWGEQFF.

This chain joins TRBV30 and TRBJ1-4; a weak D match, TRBD1 (5 bases). Germline V CDR1 and CDR2: GTSNPN, SVGIG (reference sequence). V lost 5 bases and J lost 4, with 17 bases in between. The CDR3 is 15 residues long. CDR3: CAWAQRRVGNEKLFF. The CDR3 DNA is TGTGCCTGGGCCCAGCGCAGGGTAGGTAATGAAAAACTGTTTTTT.

The chain is built from TRBV5-1 and TRBJ2-1; possibly TRBD2 for D (6 bases). The CDR3 loop spans 15 amino acids. Trimming pared 1 base from V and 3 bases from J, leaving 11 bases between. From germline, CDR1 is SGHRS and CDR2 YFSETQ. This chain's CDR3 is CASSLSEGLYNEQFF. CDR3 nucleotide sequence: TGCGCCAGCAGCTTGTCAGAGGGACTCTACAATGAGCAGTTCTTC.

The chain combines TRBV30 with TRBJ1-6; 7 bases are a match to TRBD1. CDR1 is GTSNPN and CDR2 is SVGIG in the germline V gene (reference sequence). V shed 3 bases and J 6 bases; nucleotides not matched to a gene: 17. CDR3 length: 18 residues. This CDR3 is CAWRVPLGQSIFNSPLHF. The DNA for the CDR3 is TGTGCCTGGAGGGTCCCCCTGGGACAGTCCATTTTTAATTCACCCCTCCACTTT.

This sequence joins TRBV28 and TRBJ2-7, with 8 nucleotides matching TRBD1. With 6 bases clipped from V and 2 bases from J, the junction kept 9 bases outside the gene matches. Germline CDR1 MDHEN, CDR2 SYDVKM. The CDR3 spans 15 residues. CDR3 sequence: CASRVGQGKTYEQYF. The CDR3 DNA follows: TGTGCCAGCAGGGTTGGACAGGGAAAAACCTACGAGCAGTACTTC.

The chain is built from TRBV20-1 and TRBJ2-7; 9 bases map to TRBD2. Germline-derived CDR1 and CDR2 are DFQATT and SNEGSKA (reference sequence). V gave up 3 bases and J gave up 6 bases; unmatched junction bases: 12. CDR3 length: 15 amino acids. The CDR3 reads CSASSVRLAGSEQYF. Written as DNA, the CDR3 is TGCAGTGCTAGTTCGGTTCGGCTAGCGGGGAGCGAGCAGTACTTC.

The rearrangement uses TRBV27 and TRBJ2-7, with 7 bases fitting TRBD1. The junction had 9 bases not matched to a gene; V was cut back by 6 bases and J by 4 bases. Germline V gene data show CDR1 as MNHEY and CDR2 as SMNVEV (reference sequence). This CDR3 has 14 amino acids. CDR3 residues: CASSPDRRGYEQYF. CDR3 DNA sequence: TGTGCCAGCAGCCCGGACCGCAGGGGGTACGAGCAGTACTTC.

The rearrangement joins TRBV5-1 to TRBJ2-1, with 8 bases that match TRBD2. Looked up from germline, CDR1 is SGHRS and CDR2 is YFSETQ. Losses at the gene ends were 1 base for V and 2 bases for J; bases not matched to a gene: 5. The CDR3 length is 16 residues. CDR3 nucleotides: TGCGCCAGCAGCTTGCAGCCCGGGGGGGCCTACAATGAGCAGTTCTTC. It codes for CASSLQPGGAYNEQFF.

This chain links TRBV9 with TRBJ1-6, with a tentative D call TRBD1 (5 bases). The germline gives CDR1 SGDLS, CDR2 YYNGEE. The CDR3 length is 15 residues. The germline V and J ends were trimmed by 3 bases and 8 bases, with 15 bases remaining between them. The DNA for the CDR3 is TGTGCCAGCAGCGAAGCTGACAGATTTGATTCACCCCTCCACTTT. Protein product: CASSEADRFDSPLHF.

This clone has just one count. One junction end disagrees with the germline gene, perhaps due to a read error. The rearrangement joins TRBV12-3 or TRBV12-4 to TRBJ2-7; possibly TRBD2 for D (6 bases). CDR3 size: 11 residues. The CDR3 bases are TGTGCCAGCAGTTGGGCGGGGAACAGCCATTTC. This gives the protein CASSWAGNSHF.

The sample holds one count of this clone. This sequence joins TRBV27 and TRBJ2-2, with D possibly TRBD2 on 7 matching bases. Germline values: CDR1 MNHEY, CDR2 SMNVEV (reference sequence). V was pared by 7 bases and J by 6 bases, with 12 bases between. The CDR3 covers 13 residues. In DNA, the CDR3 is TGTGCCAGCAATAGGGAGGGGGCCGGGGAGCTGTTTTTT. Translation gives CASNREGAGELFF.

The chain uses TRBV24-1 and TRBJ2-1; D possibly corresponds to TRBD2 (6 bases). This CDR3 has 14 amino acids. From germline, CDR1 is KGHDR and CDR2 SFDVKD. Trimming took off 4 bases at V and 6 bases at J, with 12 bases between the two ends. The CDR3 reads CATSDLRGSNEQFF. CDR3 coding DNA: TGTGCCACCAGTGACCTCCGGGGGTCCAATGAGCAGTTCTTC.

V is TRBV28 and J is TRBJ1-4, with 7 bases fitting TRBD1. V lost 5 bases and J lost 8; bases outside the gene matches: 14. Germline CDR1 MDHEN, CDR2 SYDVKM. This CDR3 is built from 16 residues. CDR3 in amino acids: CASSPPAGQRGEKLFF. The CDR3, as DNA: TGTGCCAGCAGTCCACCGGCGGGACAGAGGGGCGAAAAACTGTTTTTT.

V is TRBV7-9 and J is TRBJ1-1; tentative D call: TRBD1 (5 bases). Between the trimmed V and J ends, which lost 4 bases and 4 bases, there was a span of 16 bases. Germline CDR1 reads SEHNR; CDR2 reads FQNEAQ (reference sequence). The length of the CDR3 is 15 residues. In DNA form, the CDR3 reads TGTGCCAGCAGCTCCAAATCAGGGCGGGGCACTGAAGCTTTCTTT. Translating gives CASSSKSGRGTEAFF.

J is TRBJ2-1 and V is TRBV4-2, with D possibly matching TRBD1 (5 bases). V gave up 0 bases and J gave up 4 bases, with 13 bases separating them. The CDR3 extends over 16 amino acids. Germline loops: CDR1 LGHNA, CDR2 YNFKEQ. The CDR3 is CASSQERQGQYNEQFF. The CDR3 DNA reads as TGTGCCAGCAGCCAAGAACGCCAGGGTCAGTACAATGAGCAGTTCTTC.